The 28 T cell receptor beta chains presented below share a single source sample, sequenced in a study of CD8+CD57+ T cells in acquired aplastic anemia. In patients chosen for sequencing, flow cytometry had shown CD8+CD57+ cell expansion. Genomic DNA acted as the template from which TCR beta VDJ combination and CDR3 sequence profiling were carried out. TCRdb independently ran MiXCR on the reads; one entry per CDR3 protein. The sample carries over 150,000 distinct CDR3 sequences, about three fifths recorded once. Input material: sorted CD4+, CD8+, or CD8+CD57+ T cells (not recorded which) from PBMCs. These receptors originate from a human donor with aplastic anemia.

The rearrangement links TRBV20-1 to TRBJ1-2, with 8 bases fitting TRBD1. Germline trimming cut 6 bases from V and 7 bases from J; bases unmatched to any gene: 13. The CDR3 is 14 amino acids. Germline CDR1 DFQATT, CDR2 SNEGSKA (reference sequence). CDR3 region: CSAGNRQGFLGYTF. In DNA form, the CDR3 reads TGCAGTGCGGGGAACAGACAGGGGTTTCTTGGCTACACCTTC.

A few counts support this clonotype. The gene calls are TRBV15 and TRBJ2-1; D may be TRBD2 (6 bases). V lost 2 bases, J lost 5 bases, and 10 bases lay in between. The CDR3 is 14 residues long. From germline, CDR1 is LNHNV and CDR2 YYDKDF (reference sequence). CDR3 bases: TGTGCCACCAGCAGAACCAGGGAGGACAATGAGCAGTTCTTC. Protein product: CATSRTREDNEQFF.

This clonotype showed up many times. This sequence joins TRBV19 and TRBJ1-1, with a possible D match to TRBD1 (6 bases). V gave up 1 base and J gave up 0 bases, with 15 bases separating them. The germline V gene has CDR1 LNHDA and CDR2 SQIVND (reference sequence). This CDR3 has 17 amino acids. For the CDR3, the DNA is TGTGCCAGTAGTATAGTCGGAAGCAGGGGCCTGAACACTGAAGCTTTCTTT. Its translation: CASSIVGSRGLNTEAFF. Variable domain in full (rest from reference TRBV19 and TRBJ1-1): DGGITQSPKYLFRKEGQNVTLSCEQNLNHDAMYWYRQDPGQGLRLIYYSQIVNDFQKGDIAEGYSVSREKKESFPLTVTSAQKNPTAFYLCASSIVGSRGLNTEAFFGQGTRLTVV.

J is TRBJ1-5 and V is TRBV11-2; a weak D match, TRBD1 (6 bases). Germline CDR1 and CDR2: SGHAT and FQNNGV. The germline V and J ends were trimmed by 1 base and 7 bases, with 17 bases remaining between them. The CDR3 is made up of 16 amino acids. The CDR3 nucleotides are TGTGCCAGCAGCTTAGGAAACAGGGTAGCGGAGCAGCCCCAGCATTTT. This gives the protein CASSLGNRVAEQPQHF. Using reference TRBV11-2 and TRBJ1-5 for the parts outside the CDR3, the full variable domain is EAGVAQSPRYKIIEKRQSVAFWCNPISGHATLYWYQQILGQGPKLLIQFQNNGVVDDSQLPKDRFSAERLKGVDSTLKIQPAKLEDSAVYLCASSLGNRVAEQPQHFGDGTRLSIL.

The rearrangement joins TRBV2 to TRBJ1-2; D not resolved. Germline lookup yields CDR1 SNHLY and CDR2 FYNNEI. The CDR3 is made up of 13 amino acids. Trimming removed 7 bases at V and 4 bases at J, with 13 bases between. The CDR3 reads CASTLGPSYGYTF. The CDR3 nucleotides are TGTGCCAGCACCCTGGGCCCGAGCTATGGCTACACCTTC.

The V call is TRBV29-1, the J call TRBJ2-1, with 13 nucleotides matching TRBD2. Germline loops: CDR1 SQVTM, CDR2 ANQGSEA. J was trimmed by 8 bases and V by 4 bases; bases with no gene match: 17. The CDR3 has 18 amino acids. The CDR3 here is CSVGIVQTGLAGRDEQFF. CDR3 DNA: TGCAGCGTTGGGATAGTACAGACGGGACTAGCGGGGAGGGATGAGCAGTTCTTC.

There are many counts of this clonotype. V usage is TRBV12-3 or TRBV12-4 and J usage is TRBJ2-7, with D perhaps matching TRBD1 or TRBD2 (6 bases each). CDR3 size: 13 residues. V lost 3 bases to trimming and J lost 3 bases, with 9 bases between them. The CDR3, as DNA: TGTGCCAGCAGTTTGGGGGGCTACTACGAGCAGTACTTC. Translation gives CASSLGGYYEQYF.

The chain carries TRBV7-9 and TRBJ1-3; 8 bases fit TRBD1. CDR3 length: 16 amino acids. Trimming at V came to 5 bases and at J to 4 bases, leaving 10 bases not matched to a gene. Looked up from germline, CDR1 is SEHNR and CDR2 is FQNEAQ (reference sequence). In nucleotides, the CDR3 is TGTGCCAGCAGCCCGGGGCACAGGGGGTCCGGAAACACCATATATTTT. Amino acid sequence: CASSPGHRGSGNTIYF.

This clonotype was found once. The chain joins TRBV19 to TRBJ1-5, with D possibly matching TRBD1 (5 bases). The ends were cut back, 0 bases at V and 13 bases at J, with 10 bases in the middle. The germline CDR1 and CDR2 sequences are LNHDA and SQIVND (reference sequence). The CDR3 spans 12 residues. The DNA of the CDR3 is TGTGCCAGTAGTATAGAGCCAGGGACGCAGCATTTT. Protein product: CASSIEPGTQHF.

This clonotype was detected only a few times. The genes are TRBV7-9 and TRBJ2-7; D call uncertain. CDR1 is SEHNR, CDR2 FQNEAQ, per germline (reference sequence). Between the trimmed V and J ends, which lost 2 bases and 3 bases, there was a span of 8 bases. The CDR3 is 13 amino acids. CDR3 DNA: TGTGCCAGCAGCTTACCCTGGAGCTACGAGCAGTACTTC. Its translation: CASSLPWSYEQYF.

CDR3 sequence (DNA): TGTGCCTGGAGTGTCTCAACAGCTAATGGCTACACCTTC. This gives the protein CAWSVSTANGYTF. This chain joins TRBV30 and TRBJ1-2, with no clear D. This CDR3 contains 13 residues. Trimming shortened V by 0 bases and J by 6 bases, and 11 bases separated the two germline ends. CDR1 and CDR2 from the germline V gene are GTSNPN and SVGIG (reference sequence).

The chain links TRBV29-1 to TRBJ1-1, with D perhaps matching TRBD1 (5 bases). With 5 bases removed from V and 5 bases from J, the gap between germline ends came to 9 bases. The length of the CDR3 is 11 residues. Per germline, CDR1 SQVTM and CDR2 ANQGSEA. DNA of the CDR3: TGCAGCGTTCCAGGGAATACTGAAGCTTTCTTT. Amino acid sequence: CSVPGNTEAFF.

The chain joins TRBV9 to TRBJ1-5, with D possibly TRBD1 on 5 matching bases. CDR1 is SGDLS, CDR2 YYNGEE, per germline. V was clipped by 0 bases and J by 7 bases, with 14 bases between them. CDR3 size: 15 residues. The CDR3 spells CASSVEGEGGQPQHF. CDR3 bases: TGTGCCAGCAGCGTAGAAGGGGAAGGTGGACAGCCCCAGCATTTT. The full variable domain, rest sourced from reference TRBV9 and TRBJ1-5, is DSGVTQTPKHLITATGQRVTLRCSPRSGDLSVYWYQQSLDQGLQFLIQYYNGEERAKGNILERFSAQQFPDLHSELNLSSLELGDSALYFCASSVEGEGGQPQHFGDGTRLSIL.

The chain combines TRBV2 with TRBJ2-1, with D perhaps matching TRBD2 (5 bases). The V gene's germline CDR1 is SNHLY and CDR2 FYNNEI. This CDR3 has 16 residues. Trimming removed 4 bases at V and 1 base at J, with 14 bases between. CDR3 loop: CASSGIDRGSYNEQFF. The CDR3 DNA reads as TGTGCCAGCAGTGGAATTGATCGGGGTTCCTACAATGAGCAGTTCTTC.

This clonotype was seen a few times. The chain combines TRBV2 with TRBJ2-5, with 8 positions matching TRBD1. Germline CDR1 and CDR2: SNHLY and FYNNEI. V lost 9 bases, J lost 5 bases, and 2 bases stayed unmatched. The CDR3 spans 11 residues. In DNA form, the CDR3 reads TGTGCCAGGGACAGGGTGGAGACCCAGTACTTC. The encoded protein is CARDRVETQYF.

The chain combines TRBV10-3 with TRBJ1-2, with 9 nucleotides matching TRBD1. V lost 10 bases and J lost 5; bases outside the gene matches: 11. The germline V gene has CDR1 ENHRY and CDR2 SYGVKD. This CDR3 is built from 14 residues. CDR3 residues: CATEAGDRVYGYTF. The CDR3 coding sequence is TGTGCCACCGAGGCCGGGGACAGGGTATATGGCTACACCTTC.

This chain joins TRBV10-3 and TRBJ2-7, with D tentatively TRBD2 (7 bases). The length of the CDR3 is 13 residues. From germline, CDR1 is ENHRY and CDR2 SYGVKD. The V end lost 0 bases, the J end lost 5 bases, and 8 bases lay between the germline ends. In nucleotides, the CDR3 is TGTGCCATCAGTGAGTCCGGGGGGCACGAGCAGTACTTC. Protein: CAISESGGHEQYF.

The table lists this clonotype with a few counts. The chain couples TRBV7-9 to TRBJ2-7, with D uncertain. Between the trimmed V and J ends, which lost 4 bases and 5 bases, there was a span of 6 bases. This CDR3 spans 11 amino acids. The germline V gene has CDR1 SEHNR and CDR2 FQNEAQ (reference sequence). CDR3 amino acids: CASSSNNEQYF. The CDR3 DNA follows: TGTGCCAGCAGCTCCAATAACGAGCAGTACTTC. The full variable domain, in which reference TRBV7-9 and TRBJ2-7 provide the parts outside the CDR3, is DTGVSQNPRHKITKRGQNVTFRCDPISEHNRLYWYRQTLGQGPEFLTYFQNEAQLEKSRLLSDRFSAERPKGSFSTLEIQRTEQGDSAMYLCASSSNNEQYFGPGTRLTVT.

This clonotype was observed at least ten times. This CDR3 reads CSARSHRERDNSPLHF. CDR3 nucleotides: TGCAGTGCTAGATCACACAGGGAGAGGGATAATTCACCCCTCCACTTT. The rearrangement links TRBV20-1 to TRBJ1-6, with TRBD1 as a possible D gene (6 bases). The CDR3 has 16 residues. The V end lost 2 bases, the J end lost 5 bases, and 16 bases lay between the germline ends. Germline loops: CDR1 DFQATT, CDR2 SNEGSKA (reference sequence).

V is TRBV7-3 and J is TRBJ2-5; D unresolved. There are 14 residues in the CDR3. The ends were cut back, 4 bases at V and 1 base at J, with 10 bases in the middle. Germline V gene sequence: CDR1 SGHTA, CDR2 FQGTGA. Here the CDR3 reads CASSSSGIQETQYF. CDR3 bases: TGTGCCAGCAGCTCCTCAGGAATCCAAGAGACCCAGTACTTC.

A remark on this clonotype: At one end the junction does not follow the germline gene, possibly because of a read error. The rearrangement uses TRBV7-2 and TRBJ2-5, with D possibly matching TRBD2 (6 bases). CDR1 and CDR2 (germline): SGHTA, FQGNSA. The CDR3 runs 15 residues. CDR3 residues: CASSLVPGAGETRYF. DNA for the CDR3: TGTGCCAGCAGCTTAGTACCGGGAGCCGGGGAGACCCGGTACTTC.

The genes are TRBV6-1 and TRBJ2-5; possible D gene TRBD1, 5 bases. V lost 0 bases to trimming and J lost 4 bases, with 9 bases between them. The CDR3 covers 14 residues. The germline CDR1 and CDR2 sequences are MNHNS and SASEGT. CDR3 in DNA: TGTGCCAGCAGTGAAGCCAGGGCGACAGAGACCCAGTACTTC. Translated, it gives CASSEARATETQYF.

This rearrangement joins TRBV2 to TRBJ1-6; D unclear. Trimming left V 6 bases short and J 9 bases short, with 15 bases between. Germline V CDR1 and CDR2: SNHLY, FYNNEI. This CDR3 comprises 14 residues. CDR3 DNA sequence: TGTGCCAGCAGCTTACTGGGTTGGGGTTCACCCCTCCACTTT. It is translated as CASSLLGWGSPLHF. The whole variable domain, filled in from reference TRBV2 and TRBJ1-6, reads EPEVTQTPSHQVTQMGQEVILRCVPISNHLYFYWYRQILGQKVEFLVSFYNNEISEKSEIFDDQFSVERPDGSNFTLKIRSTKLEDSAMYFCASSLLGWGSPLHFGNGTRLTVT.

This clonotype has only a few counts. The CDR3 here is CASSPVGGEAFF. The DNA for the CDR3 is TGTGCCAGCAGCCCCGTCGGCGGTGAAGCTTTCTTT. The chain is built from TRBV6-6 and TRBJ1-1; no firm D call. Germline assignment: CDR1 MNHNY and CDR2 SVGAGI (reference sequence). The length of the CDR3 is 12 residues. V shed 6 bases and J shed 7 bases, with 12 bases lying between them.

This clonotype was seen repeatedly, ten times or more. This chain uses TRBV4-1 with TRBJ1-2, with 7 positions matching TRBD1. V lost 4 bases and J lost 4; bases outside the gene matches: 6. The CDR3 sequence is 14 residues long. Germline lookup yields CDR1 MGHRA and CDR2 YSYEKL. The CDR3 region has the DNA TGCGCCAGCAGCCTACCGGGACAGATCTATGGCTACACCTTC. Translation gives CASSLPGQIYGYTF.

The chain carries TRBV7-9 and TRBJ1-2; D possibly corresponds to TRBD1 (6 bases). The CDR3 runs 20 residues. Germline V gene data show CDR1 as SEHNR and CDR2 as FQNEAQ (reference sequence). V dropped 5 bases and J dropped 2 bases, with 30 bases sitting between them. The CDR3 DNA sequence: TGTGCCAGCAGCCAGGGACTAGCGGGGGGCTACTCTGGGGCCAACTATGGCTACACCTTC. It translates to CASSQGLAGGYSGANYGYTF.

A note on this clonotype: A read error may account for a junction end that differs from germline. The CDR3 loop reads CASSPLPLAGTPGF. The DNA for the CDR3 is TGTGCCAGCAGCCCCCTCCCTCTAGCGGGGACCCCCGGGTTC. V and J are TRBV6-5 and TRBJ2-7, with TRBD2 matching 9 bases. Germline V gene sequence: CDR1 MNHEY, CDR2 SVGAGI. CDR3 length: 14 amino acids.

J is TRBJ2-1 and V is TRBV12-3 or TRBV12-4, with 10 bases fitting TRBD2. With V trimmed by 3 bases and J by 10 bases, 9 bases remained unmatched. The CDR3 has 15 amino acids. In nucleotides, the CDR3 is TGTGCCAGCAGTTTGTCCAGCGGGGGGGCGCGCGAGCAGTTCTTC. Its protein is CASSLSSGGAREQFF.